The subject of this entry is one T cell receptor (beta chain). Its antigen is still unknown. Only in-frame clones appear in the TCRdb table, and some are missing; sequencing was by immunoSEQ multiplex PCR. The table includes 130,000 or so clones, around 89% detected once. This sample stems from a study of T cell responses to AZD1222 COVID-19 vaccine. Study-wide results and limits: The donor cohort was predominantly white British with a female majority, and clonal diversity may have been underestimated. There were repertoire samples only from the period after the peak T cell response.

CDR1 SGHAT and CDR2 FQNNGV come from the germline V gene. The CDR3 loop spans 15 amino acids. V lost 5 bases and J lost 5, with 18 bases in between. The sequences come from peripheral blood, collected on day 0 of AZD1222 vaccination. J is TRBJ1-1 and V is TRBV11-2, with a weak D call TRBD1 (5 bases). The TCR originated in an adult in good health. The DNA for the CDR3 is TGTGCCAGCAGCCTGGCCTGGGGCGGGACGACTGAAGCTTTCTTT. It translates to CASSLAWGGTTEAFF.